This passage covers 17 T cell receptor beta chains from one sample sequenced in a study of blood T cell repertoires in COVID-19. Only in-frame clones appear in the TCRdb table, and some are missing; sequencing was by immunoSEQ multiplex PCR. Of some 280,000 clones detected, over 75% appear once; the ten largest clones hold 9.5% to 15%. Sequencing input: peripheral blood. These receptors were taken from an older woman with acute or convalescent COVID-19.

The V and J genes are TRBV20-1 and TRBJ1-1, with 8 bases lining up with TRBD1. The germline CDR1 and CDR2 sequences are DFQATT and SNEGSKA (reference sequence). With V trimmed by 3 bases and J by 8 bases, 2 bases remained unmatched. This CDR3 has 11 residues. The CDR3 region is CSASRDREAFF. The DNA for the CDR3 is TGCAGTGCTAGCCGGGACAGGGAAGCTTTCTTT.

The J gene is TRBJ1-5, the V gene TRBV6-5, with 8 positions matching TRBD1. Looked up from germline, CDR1 is MNHEY and CDR2 is SVGAGI. The CDR3 runs to 11 residues. The CDR3 sequence is CATGANQPQHF. The CDR3 DNA is TGTGCGACAGGGGCCAATCAGCCCCAGCATTTT.

In its sample, this clone was seen once. The chain links TRBV28 to TRBJ1-4, with D perhaps matching TRBD1 (5 bases). This CDR3 contains 15 residues. The V end was cut by 2 bases, the J end by 6 bases, with 13 bases between. The germline V gene has CDR1 MDHEN and CDR2 SYDVKM. The CDR3 DNA reads TGTGCCAGCAGTTTACCCCTATGGGGGGATGAAAAACTGTTTTTT. It translates to CASSLPLWGDEKLFF.

This clone was picked up a small number of times. The rearrangement uses TRBV7-3 and TRBJ1-6, with D hard to call. Germline V gene lookup returns CDR1 SGHTA and CDR2 FQGTGA. V was pared by 5 bases and J by 8 bases, with 10 bases between. The CDR3 loop spans 13 amino acids. In DNA, the CDR3 is TGTGCCAGCAGCCTCACGAGGGATTCACCCCTCCACTTT. Translating gives CASSLTRDSPLHF.

This rearrangement joins TRBV2 to TRBJ1-5, with D unresolved. The CDR3 has 14 residues. Trimming stripped 2 bases from V and 6 bases from J, with 11 bases between. Germline V gives CDR1 SNHLY, CDR2 FYNNEI. This chain's CDR3 is CASSESGITQPQHF. Written as DNA, the CDR3 is TGTGCCAGCAGTGAATCGGGGATCACTCAGCCCCAGCATTTT.

The V and J genes are TRBV5-4 and TRBJ1-1; D is possibly TRBD1 (6 bases). CDR3 size: 16 residues. V dropped 4 bases and J dropped 2 bases, with 18 bases sitting between them. From germline, CDR1 is SGHNT and CDR2 YYREEE (reference sequence). The CDR3 DNA is TGTGCCAGCAGCCCACCCCTAACAGGGCTCAACACTGAAGCTTTCTTT. Translating it yields CASSPPLTGLNTEAFF.

The chain joins TRBV28 to TRBJ1-5, with D maybe TRBD1 (5 bases). Trimming took 5 bases from V and 3 from J, leaving 8 bases between them. The CDR3 length is 13 residues. Germline CDR1 and CDR2: MDHEN and SYDVKM. Here the CDR3 DNA reads TGTGCCAGCAGTGACAGAAACAATCAGCCCCAGCATTTT. Translating gives CASSDRNNQPQHF.

This clone was detected only once. The genes are TRBV7-2 and TRBJ2-2, with 10 bases aligning to TRBD2. This CDR3 region has 16 residues. V shed 5 bases and J 2 bases; nucleotides not matched to a gene: 5. Germline CDR1 and CDR2: SGHTA and FQGNSA. CDR3 nucleotide sequence: TGTGCCAGCAGCCCCCGACTAGCGGGTAACACCGGGGAGCTGTTTTTT. It yields the protein CASSPRLAGNTGELFF.

The J gene is TRBJ1-5, the V gene TRBV7-9, with a weak D call TRBD1 (6 bases). The germline V gene encodes CDR1 SEHNR and CDR2 FQNEAQ (reference sequence). Trimming stripped 5 bases from V and 6 bases from J, with 11 bases between. The CDR3 runs 13 residues. The CDR3 sequence is CASSTRGSQPQHF. CDR3 bases: TGTGCCAGCAGCACCAGGGGTAGTCAGCCCCAGCATTTT.

The rearrangement uses TRBV3-1 (or the pseudogene TRBV3-2) and TRBJ1-1; TRBD1 matches at 11 bases. Germline assignment: CDR1 LGHDT and CDR2 YNNKEL (reference sequence). Trimming cost V 2 bases and J 5 bases; bases outside gene matches: 4. The CDR3 runs to 15 residues. The CDR3 nucleotides read TGTGCCAGCAGCCAAACGGGACAGGGGGGTACTGAAGCTTTCTTT. Its translation is CASSQTGQGGTEAFF.

The CDR3 loop is CATVAGVRVDTQYF. As DNA, the CDR3 is TGTGCCACCGTAGCGGGGGTGCGCGTAGATACGCAGTATTTT. The chain links TRBV6-5 to TRBJ2-3; the match to TRBD2 covers 9 bases. This CDR3 has 14 amino acids. Germline CDR1 reads MNHEY; CDR2 reads SVGAGI. Unmatched junction bases numbered 10, after V lost 10 bases and J lost 5 bases.

The chain uses TRBV24-1 and TRBJ2-5; 8 positions agree with TRBD2. J was trimmed by 4 bases and V by 6 bases; bases with no gene match: 6. Germline-derived CDR1 and CDR2 are KGHDR and SFDVKD. The CDR3 loop spans 14 amino acids. The DNA of the CDR3 is TGTGCCACCAGTACCGCAAGCGGGGGAGAGACCCAGTACTTC. Translating it yields CATSTASGGETQYF.

The V call is TRBV28, the J call TRBJ1-1; tentative D call: TRBD1 (6 bases). The CDR3 is 14 amino acids. CDR1 and CDR2 (germline): MDHEN, SYDVKM. Trimming stripped 3 bases from V and 1 base from J, with 9 bases between. The CDR3 nucleotides are TGTGCCAGCAGTTTGGTAGGGGGGAACACTGAAGCTTTCTTT. Translated: CASSLVGGNTEAFF.

V gene TRBV11-3 combines with J gene TRBJ1-2; D ambiguous. The CDR3 covers 17 residues. Trimming took 0 bases from V and 1 from J, leaving 15 bases between them. Germline CDR1 SGHNT, CDR2 YENEEA. The CDR3 sequence is CASSLDVMGRHNYGYTF. DNA for the CDR3: TGTGCCAGCAGCTTAGACGTGATGGGCAGACATAACTATGGCTACACCTTC. Full variable domain (outside the CDR3, taken from reference TRBV11-3 and TRBJ1-2): EAGVVQSPRYKIIEKKQPVAFWCNPISGHNTLYWYLQNLGQGPELLIRYENEEAVDDSQLPKDRFSAERLKGVDSTLKIQPAELGDSAVYLCASSLDVMGRHNYGYTFGSGTRLTVV.

This chain joins TRBV2 and TRBJ2-1; the match to TRBD2 covers 8 bases. This CDR3 is 17 amino acids long. V shed 6 bases and J 2 bases; nucleotides not matched to a gene: 12. Germline assignment: CDR1 SNHLY and CDR2 FYNNEI. The DNA for the CDR3 is TGTGCCAGCAGCCTTGACGGGAGGGGTTTTACCTACAATGAGCAGTTCTTC. Translated: CASSLDGRGFTYNEQFF.

The gene calls are TRBV7-3 and TRBJ2-6, with TRBD1 identical over 8 bases. The CDR3 spans 16 residues. V lost 5 bases to trimming and J lost 2 bases; unmatched junction nucleotides: 5. Germline V gene sequence: CDR1 SGHTA, CDR2 FQGTGA. The DNA of the CDR3 is TGTGCCAGCAGCCGACAGGGGCAAGCTGGGGCCAACGTCCTGACTTTC. It encodes CASSRQGQAGANVLTF.

This rearrangement joins TRBV23-1 to TRBJ1-5, with a tentative D call TRBD1 (6 bases). TRBV23-1 is filed as an ORF, its function uncertain. V was shortened by 2 bases and J by 2 bases, with 13 bases between the two germline ends. The CDR3 runs 16 residues. This chain's CDR3 is CASSQHGTTGNQPQHF. The DNA of the CDR3 is TGCGCCAGCAGTCAACACGGGACAACTGGCAATCAGCCCCAGCATTTT.